The present entry profiles one T cell receptor beta chain with its context. The data stem from a study of blood T cell repertoires in COVID-19. The repertoire was sequenced with immunoSEQ multiplex PCR; TCRdb's copy has only in-frame clones and lacks some. This repertoire shows approximately 110,000 clones, 75% to 90% found once; its top ten account for roughly an eighth. The germline V gene has CDR1 MDHEN and CDR2 SYDVKM. Trimming took 2 bases from V and 8 from J; bases not matched to a gene: 12. This CDR3 has 17 residues. The chain recombines TRBV28 with TRBJ1-4, with 9 bases fitting TRBD1. The sample taken for sequencing was peripheral blood. The TCR comes from a human donor in a cohort sampled during active COVID-19. The CDR3 nucleotides are TGTGCCAGCAGTTTAGCAGAACAGGGGGCGATGGGGGAAAAACTGTTTTTT. Translated, it gives CASSLAEQGAMGEKLFF.